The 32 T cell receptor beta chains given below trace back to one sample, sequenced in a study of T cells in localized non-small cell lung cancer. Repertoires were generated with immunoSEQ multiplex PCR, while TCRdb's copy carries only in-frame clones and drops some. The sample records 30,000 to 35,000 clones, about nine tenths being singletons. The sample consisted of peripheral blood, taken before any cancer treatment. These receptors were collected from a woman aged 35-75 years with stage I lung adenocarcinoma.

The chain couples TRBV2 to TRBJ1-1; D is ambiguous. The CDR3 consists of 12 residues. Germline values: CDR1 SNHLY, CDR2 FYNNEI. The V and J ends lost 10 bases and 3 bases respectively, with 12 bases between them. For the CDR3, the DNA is TGTGCCACTCCATCCTGGGACACTGAAGCTTTCTTT. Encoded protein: CATPSWDTEAFF. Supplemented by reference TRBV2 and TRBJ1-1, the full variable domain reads EPEVTQTPSHQVTQMGQEVILRCVPISNHLYFYWYRQILGQKVEFLVSFYNNEISEKSEIFDDQFSVERPDGSNFTLKIRSTKLEDSAMYFCATPSWDTEAFFGQGTRLTVV.

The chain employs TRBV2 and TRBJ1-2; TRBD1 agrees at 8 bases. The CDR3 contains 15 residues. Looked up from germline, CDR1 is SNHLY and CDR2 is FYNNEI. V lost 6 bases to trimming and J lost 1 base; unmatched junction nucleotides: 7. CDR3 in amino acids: CASSFSTGVNYGYTF. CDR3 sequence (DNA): TGTGCCAGCAGCTTTTCGACAGGGGTTAACTATGGCTACACCTTC.

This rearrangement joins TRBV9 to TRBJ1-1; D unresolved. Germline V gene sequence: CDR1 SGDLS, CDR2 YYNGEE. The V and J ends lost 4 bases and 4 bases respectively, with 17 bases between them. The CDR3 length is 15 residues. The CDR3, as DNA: TGTGCCAGCAGCAAAGGGTCAGGCCTTCCCACTGAAGCTTTCTTT. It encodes CASSKGSGLPTEAFF. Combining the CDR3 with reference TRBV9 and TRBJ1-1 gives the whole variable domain DSGVTQTPKHLITATGQRVTLRCSPRSGDLSVYWYQQSLDQGLQFLIQYYNGEERAKGNILERFSAQQFPDLHSELNLSSLELGDSALYFCASSKGSGLPTEAFFGQGTRLTVV.

CDR3 loop: CASNQGGRTEAFF. CDR3 nucleotide sequence: TGTGCCAGCAACCAGGGTGGGAGGACTGAAGCTTTCTTT. The V gene is TRBV6-6, the J gene TRBJ1-1; weak D call: TRBD1 (5 bases). Looked up from germline, CDR1 is MNHNY and CDR2 is SVGAGI (reference sequence). This CDR3 has 13 residues. Trimming removed 7 bases at V and 5 bases at J, with 14 bases between.

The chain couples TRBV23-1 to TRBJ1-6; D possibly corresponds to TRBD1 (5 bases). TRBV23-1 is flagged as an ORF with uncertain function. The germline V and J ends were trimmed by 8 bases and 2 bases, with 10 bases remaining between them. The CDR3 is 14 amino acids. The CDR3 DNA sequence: TGCGCCAGCTCCCGACAGACCTATAATTCACCCCTCCACTTT. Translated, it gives CASSRQTYNSPLHF.

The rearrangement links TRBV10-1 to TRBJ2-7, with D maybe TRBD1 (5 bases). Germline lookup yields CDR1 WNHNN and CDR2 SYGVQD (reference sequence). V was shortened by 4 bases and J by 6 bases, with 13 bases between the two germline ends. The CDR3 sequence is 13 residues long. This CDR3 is CASSAQGRSEQYF. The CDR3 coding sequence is TGCGCCAGCAGTGCCCAGGGAAGGAGCGAGCAGTACTTC.

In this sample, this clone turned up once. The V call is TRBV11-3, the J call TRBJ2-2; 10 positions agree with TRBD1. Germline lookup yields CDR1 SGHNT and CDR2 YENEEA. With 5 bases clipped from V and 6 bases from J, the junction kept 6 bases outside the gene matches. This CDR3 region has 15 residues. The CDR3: CASSRSTGGAGELFF. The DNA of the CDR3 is TGTGCCAGCAGCCGATCGACAGGGGGCGCCGGGGAGCTGTTTTTT.

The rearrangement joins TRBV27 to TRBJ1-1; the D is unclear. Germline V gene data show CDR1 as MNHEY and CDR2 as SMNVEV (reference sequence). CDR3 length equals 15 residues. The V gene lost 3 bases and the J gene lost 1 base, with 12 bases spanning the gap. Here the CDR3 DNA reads TGTGCCAGCAGTTTTTTAAGGGCGGAGAACACTGAAGCTTTCTTT. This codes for CASSFLRAENTEAFF.

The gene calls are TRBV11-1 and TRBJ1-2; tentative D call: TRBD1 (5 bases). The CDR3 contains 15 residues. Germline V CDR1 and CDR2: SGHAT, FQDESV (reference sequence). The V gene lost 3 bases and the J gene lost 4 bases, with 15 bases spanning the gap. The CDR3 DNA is TGTGCCAGCAGCTTCGGTAGGCAGGGTGTCTATGGCTACACCTTC. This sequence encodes CASSFGRQGVYGYTF.

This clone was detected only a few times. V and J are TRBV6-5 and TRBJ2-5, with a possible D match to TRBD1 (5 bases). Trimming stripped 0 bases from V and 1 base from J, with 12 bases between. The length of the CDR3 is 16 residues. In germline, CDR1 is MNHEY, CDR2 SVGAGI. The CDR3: CASSYSFRVAQETQYF. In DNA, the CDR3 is TGTGCCAGCAGTTACTCGTTCAGGGTGGCCCAAGAGACCCAGTACTTC.

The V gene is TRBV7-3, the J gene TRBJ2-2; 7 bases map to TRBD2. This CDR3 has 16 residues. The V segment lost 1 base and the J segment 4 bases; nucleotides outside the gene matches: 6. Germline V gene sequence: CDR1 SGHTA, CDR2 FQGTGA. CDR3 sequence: CASSLMGGARTGELFF. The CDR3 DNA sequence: TGTGCCAGCAGCTTAATGGGAGGGGCGCGCACCGGGGAGCTGTTTTTT.

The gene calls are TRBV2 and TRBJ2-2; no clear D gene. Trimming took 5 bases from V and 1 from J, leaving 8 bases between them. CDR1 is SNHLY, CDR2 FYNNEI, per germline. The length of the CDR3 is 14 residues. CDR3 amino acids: CASSTDGNTGELFF. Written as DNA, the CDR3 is TGTGCCAGCAGTACCGACGGGAACACCGGGGAGCTGTTTTTT.

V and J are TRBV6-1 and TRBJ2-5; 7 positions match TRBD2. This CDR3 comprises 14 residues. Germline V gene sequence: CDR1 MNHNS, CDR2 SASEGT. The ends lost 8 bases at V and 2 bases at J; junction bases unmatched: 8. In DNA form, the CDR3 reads TGTGCCAGCGTCGGGGGGTCTCGACAAGAGACCCAGTACTTC. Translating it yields CASVGGSRQETQYF.

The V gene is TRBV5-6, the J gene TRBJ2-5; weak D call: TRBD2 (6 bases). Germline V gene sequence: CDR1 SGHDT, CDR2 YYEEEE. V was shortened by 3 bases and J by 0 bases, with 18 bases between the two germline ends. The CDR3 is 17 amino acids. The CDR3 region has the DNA TGTGCCAGCAGCTCTGGTTTGGGGGGTTATTACCAAGAGACCCAGTACTTC. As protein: CASSSGLGGYYQETQYF.

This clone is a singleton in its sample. In DNA, the CDR3 is TGTGCCAGTAGCCGACAGGACCTTAGCAATCAGCCCCAGCATTTT. Amino acid sequence: CASSRQDLSNQPQHF. This chain connects TRBV19 to TRBJ1-5, with TRBD1 as a possible D gene (6 bases). Germline CDR1 reads LNHDA; CDR2 reads SQIVND (reference sequence). The V end was cut by 6 bases, the J end by 0 bases, with 12 bases between. The CDR3 is made up of 15 amino acids.

CDR3 protein: CASSLSGENTGELFF. For the CDR3, the DNA is TGTGCCAGCAGTTTAAGCGGGGAAAACACCGGGGAGCTGTTTTTT. The chain uses TRBV27 and TRBJ2-2; TRBD2 agrees at 7 bases. The CDR3 is made up of 15 amino acids. The germline CDR1 and CDR2 sequences are MNHEY and SMNVEV (reference sequence). V lost 2 bases, J lost 2 bases, and 2 bases stayed unmatched.

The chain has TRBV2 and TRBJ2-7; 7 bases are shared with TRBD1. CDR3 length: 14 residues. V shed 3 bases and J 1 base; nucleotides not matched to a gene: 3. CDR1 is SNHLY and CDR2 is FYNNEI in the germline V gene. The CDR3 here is CASSDDRVSYEQYF. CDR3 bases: TGTGCCAGCAGTGATGACAGGGTTTCCTACGAGCAGTACTTC.

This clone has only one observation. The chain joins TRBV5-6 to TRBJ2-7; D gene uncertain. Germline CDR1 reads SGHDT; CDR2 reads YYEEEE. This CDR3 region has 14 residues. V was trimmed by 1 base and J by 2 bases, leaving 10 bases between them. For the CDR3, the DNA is TGTGCCAGCAGCTTGATCACAGCTCCCTACGAGCAGTACTTC. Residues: CASSLITAPYEQYF.

The CDR3 here is CASSLGLGDNEQFF. Written as DNA, the CDR3 is TGCGCCAGCAGCCTTGGACTAGGGGACAATGAGCAGTTCTTC. The chain is built from TRBV5-1 and TRBJ2-1, with 7 bases matching TRBD2. Trimming at V came to 4 bases and at J to 5 bases, leaving 6 bases not matched to a gene. The V gene's germline CDR1 is SGHRS and CDR2 YFSETQ. The length of the CDR3 is 14 residues.

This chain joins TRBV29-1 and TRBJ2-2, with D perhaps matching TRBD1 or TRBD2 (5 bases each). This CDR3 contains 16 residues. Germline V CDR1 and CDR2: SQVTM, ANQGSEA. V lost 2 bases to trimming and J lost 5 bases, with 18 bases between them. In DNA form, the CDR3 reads TGCAGCGTTGAAACCCACCCAGGGTCGGGAACCGGGGAGCTGTTTTTT. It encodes CSVETHPGSGTGELFF.

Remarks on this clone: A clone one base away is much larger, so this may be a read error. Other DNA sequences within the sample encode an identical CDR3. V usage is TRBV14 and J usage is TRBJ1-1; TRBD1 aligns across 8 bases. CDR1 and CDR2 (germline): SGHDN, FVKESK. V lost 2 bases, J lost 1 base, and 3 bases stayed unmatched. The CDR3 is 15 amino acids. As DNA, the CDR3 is TGTGCCAGCAGCCAAAGGACAGGGTGGAACACTGAAGCTTTCTTT. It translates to CASSQRTGWNTEAFF.

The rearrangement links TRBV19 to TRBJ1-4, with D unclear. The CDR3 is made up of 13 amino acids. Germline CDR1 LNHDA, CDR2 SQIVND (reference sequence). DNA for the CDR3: TGTGTCAAACCCTGCACGGCTAATGAAAAACTGTTTTTT. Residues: CVKPCTANEKLFF.

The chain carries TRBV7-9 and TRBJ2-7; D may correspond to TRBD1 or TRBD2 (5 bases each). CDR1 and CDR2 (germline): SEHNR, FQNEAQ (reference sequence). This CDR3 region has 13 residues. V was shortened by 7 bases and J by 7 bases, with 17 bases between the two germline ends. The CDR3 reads CASNPPGLKEQYF. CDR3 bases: TGTGCCAGCAACCCCCCGGGGCTCAAGGAGCAGTACTTC. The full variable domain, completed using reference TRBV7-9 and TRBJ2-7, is DTGVSQNPRHKITKRGQNVTFRCDPISEHNRLYWYRQTLGQGPEFLTYFQNEAQLEKSRLLSDRFSAERPKGSFSTLEIQRTEQGDSAMYLCASNPPGLKEQYFGPGTRLTVT.

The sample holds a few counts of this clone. CDR3 nucleotide sequence: TGTGCCAGCAGCCCCCAGAGAAACACTGAAGCTTTCTTT. Protein sequence: CASSPQRNTEAFF. The genes are TRBV11-2 and TRBJ1-1; D call uncertain. This CDR3 is 13 amino acids long. Trimming shortened V by 5 bases and J by 2 bases, and 9 bases separated the two germline ends. Germline V gives CDR1 SGHAT, CDR2 FQNNGV.

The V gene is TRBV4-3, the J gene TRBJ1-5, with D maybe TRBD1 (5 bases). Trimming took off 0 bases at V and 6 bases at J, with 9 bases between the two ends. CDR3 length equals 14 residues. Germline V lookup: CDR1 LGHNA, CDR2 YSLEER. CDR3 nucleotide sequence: TGCGCCAGCAGCCAAGATGAAGGGGTTCAGCCCCAGCATTTT. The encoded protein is CASSQDEGVQPQHF.

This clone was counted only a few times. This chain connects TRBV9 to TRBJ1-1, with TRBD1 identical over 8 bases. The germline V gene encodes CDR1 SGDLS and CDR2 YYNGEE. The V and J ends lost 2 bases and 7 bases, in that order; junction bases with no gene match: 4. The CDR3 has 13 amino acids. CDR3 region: CASSVATGGEAFF. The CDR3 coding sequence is TGTGCCAGCAGCGTGGCTACAGGGGGTGAAGCTTTCTTT.

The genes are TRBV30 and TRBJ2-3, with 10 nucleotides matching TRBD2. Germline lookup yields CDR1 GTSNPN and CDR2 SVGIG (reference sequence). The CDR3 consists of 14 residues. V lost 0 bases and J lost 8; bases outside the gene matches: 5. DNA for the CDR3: TGTGCCTGGAGTGTAGCGGGGGGGACGGTTACGCAGTATTTT. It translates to CAWSVAGGTVTQYF.

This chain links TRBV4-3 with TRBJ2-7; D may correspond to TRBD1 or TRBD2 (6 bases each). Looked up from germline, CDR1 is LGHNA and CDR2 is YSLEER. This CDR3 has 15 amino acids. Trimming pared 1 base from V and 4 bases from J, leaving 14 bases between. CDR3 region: CASSQAWGAEYEQYF. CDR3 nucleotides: TGCGCCAGCAGCCAAGCATGGGGGGCGGAATACGAGCAGTACTTC.

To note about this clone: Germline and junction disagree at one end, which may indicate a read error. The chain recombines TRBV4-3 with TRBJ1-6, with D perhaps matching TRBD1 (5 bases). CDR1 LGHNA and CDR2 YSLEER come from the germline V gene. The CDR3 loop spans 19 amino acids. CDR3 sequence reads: CAGSQDSVGGNLYNSPLHF. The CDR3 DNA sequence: TGCGCCGGCAGCCAAGATTCGGTCGGGGGAAACCTCTATAATTCACCCCTCCACTTT.

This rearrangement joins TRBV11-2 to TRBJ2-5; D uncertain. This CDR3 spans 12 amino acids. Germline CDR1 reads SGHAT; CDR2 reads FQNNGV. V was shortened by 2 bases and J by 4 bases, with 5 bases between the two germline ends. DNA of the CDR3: TGTGCCAGCAGCTTACAGATAGAGACCCAGTACTTC. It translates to CASSLQIETQYF.

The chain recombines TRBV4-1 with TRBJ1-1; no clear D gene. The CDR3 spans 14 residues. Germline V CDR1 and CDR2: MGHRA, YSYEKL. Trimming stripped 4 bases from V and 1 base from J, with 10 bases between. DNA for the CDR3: TGCGCCAGCAGCCCCACACTGGGGAACACTGAAGCTTTCTTT. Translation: CASSPTLGNTEAFF.

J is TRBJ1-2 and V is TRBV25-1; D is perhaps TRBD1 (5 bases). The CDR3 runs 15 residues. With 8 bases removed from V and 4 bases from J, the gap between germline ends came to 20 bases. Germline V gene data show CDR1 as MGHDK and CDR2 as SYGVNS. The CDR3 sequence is CASGDWGGTTYGYTF. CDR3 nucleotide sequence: TGTGCCAGCGGGGACTGGGGGGGGACTACCTATGGCTACACCTTC.